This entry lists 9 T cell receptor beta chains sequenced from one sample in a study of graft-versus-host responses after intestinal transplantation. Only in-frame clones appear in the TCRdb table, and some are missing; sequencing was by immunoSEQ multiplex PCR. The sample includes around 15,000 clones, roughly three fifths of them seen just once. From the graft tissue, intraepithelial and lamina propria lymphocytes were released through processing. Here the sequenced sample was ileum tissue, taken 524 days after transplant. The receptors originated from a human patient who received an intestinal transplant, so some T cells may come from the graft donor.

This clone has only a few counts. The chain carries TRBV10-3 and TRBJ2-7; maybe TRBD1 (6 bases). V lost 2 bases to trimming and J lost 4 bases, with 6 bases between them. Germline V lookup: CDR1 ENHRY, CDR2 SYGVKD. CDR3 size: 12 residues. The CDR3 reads CAISEDRYEQYF. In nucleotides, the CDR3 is TGTGCCATCAGTGAGGACAGGTACGAGCAGTACTTC.

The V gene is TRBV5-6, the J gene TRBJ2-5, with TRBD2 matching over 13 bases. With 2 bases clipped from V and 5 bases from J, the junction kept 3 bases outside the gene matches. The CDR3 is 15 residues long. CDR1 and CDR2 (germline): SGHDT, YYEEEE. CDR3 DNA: TGTGCCAGCAGCTTCGGGACTAGCGGGAAGGAGACCCAGTACTTC. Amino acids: CASSFGTSGKETQYF.

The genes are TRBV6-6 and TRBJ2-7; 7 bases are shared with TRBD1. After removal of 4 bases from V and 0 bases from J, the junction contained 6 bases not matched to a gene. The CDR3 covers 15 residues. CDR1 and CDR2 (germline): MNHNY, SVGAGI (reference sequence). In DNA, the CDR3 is TGTGCCAGCAGTTCTCCGACAGGGCCCTCCTACGAGCAGTACTTC. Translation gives CASSSPTGPSYEQYF.

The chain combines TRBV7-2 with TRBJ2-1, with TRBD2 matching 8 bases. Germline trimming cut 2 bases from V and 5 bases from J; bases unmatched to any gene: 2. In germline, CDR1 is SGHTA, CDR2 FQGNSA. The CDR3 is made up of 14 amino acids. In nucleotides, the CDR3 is TGTGCCAGCAGCTTAAGGACTAGCAACAATGAGCAGTTCTTC. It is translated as CASSLRTSNNEQFF. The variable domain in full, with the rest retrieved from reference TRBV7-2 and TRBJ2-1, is GAGVSQSPSNKVTEKGKDVELRCDPISGHTALYWYRQSLGQGLEFLIYFQGNSAPDKSGLPSDRFSAERTGGSVSTLTIQRTQQEDSAVYLCASSLRTSNNEQFFGPGTRLTVL.

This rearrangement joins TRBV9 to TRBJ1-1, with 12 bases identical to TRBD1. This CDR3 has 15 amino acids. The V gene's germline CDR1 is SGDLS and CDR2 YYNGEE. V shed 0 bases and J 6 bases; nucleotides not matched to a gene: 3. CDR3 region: CASSVGGQGAAEAFF. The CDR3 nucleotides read TGTGCCAGCAGCGTAGGGGGACAGGGGGCAGCTGAAGCTTTCTTT.

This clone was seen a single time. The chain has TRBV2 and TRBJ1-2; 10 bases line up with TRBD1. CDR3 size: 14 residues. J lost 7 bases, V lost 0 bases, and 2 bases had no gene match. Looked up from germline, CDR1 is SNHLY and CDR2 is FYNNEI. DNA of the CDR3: TGTGCCAGCAGTGAAGCGGGACAGGGGTTTGGCTACACCTTC. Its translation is CASSEAGQGFGYTF.

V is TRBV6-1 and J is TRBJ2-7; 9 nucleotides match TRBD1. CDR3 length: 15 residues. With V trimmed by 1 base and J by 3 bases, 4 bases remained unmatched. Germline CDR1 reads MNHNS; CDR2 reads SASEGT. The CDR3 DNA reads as TGTGCCAGCAGTGAAGGAGAGACAGGGGGCTACGAGCAGTACTTC. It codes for CASSEGETGGYEQYF.

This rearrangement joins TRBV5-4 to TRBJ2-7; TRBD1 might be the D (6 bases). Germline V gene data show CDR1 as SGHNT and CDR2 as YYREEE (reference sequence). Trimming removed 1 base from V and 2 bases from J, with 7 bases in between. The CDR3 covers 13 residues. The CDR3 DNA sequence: TGTGCCAGCAGCTTGACAGGGCCCTACGAGCAGTACTTC. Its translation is CASSLTGPYEQYF.

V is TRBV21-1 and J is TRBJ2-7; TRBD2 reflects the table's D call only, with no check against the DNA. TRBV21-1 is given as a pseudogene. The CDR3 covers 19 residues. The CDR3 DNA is TGTGCCAGCAGCCTACGGACTAGCGCTGGTTCCGCGAGCTCCTACGAGCAGTACTTC. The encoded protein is CASSLRTSAGSASSYEQYF.